The 16 T cell receptor beta chains below were found in one sample sequenced in a study of CD8+CD57+ T cells in acquired aplastic anemia. Patients sequenced had flow cytometry evidence of CD8+CD57+ cell expansion. Researchers used genomic DNA as the template to profile TCR beta VDJ and CDR3. One entry per CDR3 protein results from TCRdb running MiXCR on the reads. The sample carries approximately 200,000 distinct CDR3 sequences, roughly 45% recorded once. The sequenced sample consisted of sorted CD4+, CD8+, or CD8+CD57+ T cells (not recorded which) from PBMCs. These receptors all come from a human donor with aplastic anemia.

The chain recombines TRBV9 with TRBJ2-1; tentatively, D is TRBD1 or TRBD2 (5 bases each). The germline V and J ends were trimmed by 0 bases and 2 bases, with 6 bases remaining between them. The CDR3 sequence is 14 residues long. Germline CDR1 and CDR2: SGDLS and YYNGEE. CDR3 in DNA: TGTGCCAGCAGCGTAGGGGGGACCTACAATGAGCAGTTCTTC. Amino acid sequence: CASSVGGTYNEQFF.

The chain links TRBV20-1 to TRBJ2-3; 16 nucleotides line up with TRBD2. CDR3 length equals 17 residues. Per the germline V gene, CDR1 is DFQATT and CDR2 is SNEGSKA (reference sequence). Germline trimming cut 5 bases from V and 2 bases from J; bases unmatched to any gene: 7. The CDR3 bases are TGCAGTGCTGGGACGGGACTAGCGGGGGGGTACACAGATACGCAGTATTTT. Encoded protein: CSAGTGLAGGYTDTQYF.

The chain is built from TRBV18 and TRBJ1-3; D call uncertain. CDR1 is KGHSH and CDR2 is LQKENI in the germline V gene. This CDR3 has 16 residues. Trimming left V 3 bases short and J 2 bases short, with 14 bases between. The CDR3 here is CASSPLTAGPGNTIYF. CDR3 bases: TGTGCCAGCTCACCTCTTACGGCAGGCCCTGGAAACACCATATATTTT. The full variable domain, its missing parts supplied by reference TRBV18 and TRBJ1-3, is NAGVMQNPRHLVRRRGQEARLRCSPMKGHSHVYWYRQLPEEGLKFMVYLQKENIIDESGMPKERFSAEFPKEGPSILRIQQVVRGDSAAYFCASSPLTAGPGNTIYFGEGSWLTVV.

This clonotype was observed many times. V is TRBV6-6 and J is TRBJ1-1; D ambiguous. Germline assignment: CDR1 MNHNY and CDR2 SVGAGI (reference sequence). CDR3 size: 13 residues. Trimming took off 5 bases at V and 2 bases at J, with 9 bases between the two ends. CDR3 region: CASSTLFNTEAFF. The CDR3 region has the DNA TGTGCCAGCAGTACCCTTTTTAACACTGAAGCTTTCTTT.

The chain combines TRBV20-1 with TRBJ1-2, with a possible D match to TRBD1 (5 bases). There are 15 residues in the CDR3. The V gene's germline CDR1 is DFQATT and CDR2 SNEGSKA (reference sequence). Deletions cut 0 bases from V and 4 bases from J, with 15 bases between. The CDR3 coding sequence is TGCAGTGCTAGAGAGGGGACGGTCTCCCCCTATGGCTACACCTTC. Its protein product is CSAREGTVSPYGYTF.

The chain recombines TRBV2 with TRBJ2-2; tentative D call: TRBD1 (6 bases). Trimming shortened V by 8 bases and J by 0 bases, and 10 bases separated the two germline ends. This CDR3 is 14 amino acids long. CDR1 is SNHLY, CDR2 FYNNEI, per germline. Here the CDR3 DNA reads TGTGCCAGCGTACAGGGCGCGAACACCGGGGAGCTGTTTTTT. Its protein product is CASVQGANTGELFF.

Ten or more counts support this clonotype. The chain links TRBV20-1 to TRBJ1-2; D gene unclear. The V and J ends lost 4 bases and 2 bases respectively, with 11 bases between them. The CDR3 loop spans 13 amino acids. CDR1 DFQATT and CDR2 SNEGSKA come from the germline V gene (reference sequence). CDR3 DNA: TGCAGTGCTACAGCAGGCGCAAACTATGGCTACACCTTC. This encodes CSATAGANYGYTF.

V usage is TRBV7-8 and J usage is TRBJ2-7; 7 bases align to TRBD2. Germline values: CDR1 SGHVS, CDR2 FQNEAQ. Unmatched junction bases numbered 4, after V lost 3 bases and J lost 2 bases. This CDR3 comprises 14 residues. The CDR3 nucleotides are TGTGCCAGCAGCTTTGCAGCGGGAACCTACGAGCAGTACTTC. Amino acids: CASSFAAGTYEQYF.

This clonotype was recorded many times. V gene TRBV25-1 combines with J gene TRBJ2-7; TRBD2 might be the D (5 bases). Germline V gene data show CDR1 as MGHDK and CDR2 as SYGVNS. The length of the CDR3 is 14 residues. Trimming removed 2 bases at V and 2 bases at J, with 10 bases between. CDR3 protein: CASSEGERAYEQYF. Here the CDR3 DNA reads TGTGCCAGCAGTGAAGGGGAGAGAGCCTACGAGCAGTACTTC.

V gene TRBV19 combines with J gene TRBJ2-1, with 8 nucleotides matching TRBD1. Losses at the gene ends were 5 bases for V and 8 bases for J; bases not matched to a gene: 5. CDR1 LNHDA and CDR2 SQIVND come from the germline V gene (reference sequence). This CDR3 contains 13 residues. CDR3 sequence (DNA): TGTGCCAGTAGTCAACAGGGGGTCCATGAGCAGTTCTTC. Translated: CASSQQGVHEQFF.

This rearrangement joins TRBV5-1 to TRBJ2-7; D remains ambiguous. CDR1 and CDR2 (germline): SGHRS, YFSETQ. V lost 0 bases and J 2 bases, leaving 9 bases between the germline ends. The CDR3 is made up of 14 amino acids. The CDR3 nucleotides read TGCGCCAGCAGCTTGGACAGCTTTACCTACGAGCAGTACTTC. It translates to CASSLDSFTYEQYF.

In this sample, this clonotype turned up many times. The chain recombines TRBV20-1 with TRBJ1-1; perhaps TRBD1 as D (6 bases). CDR1 is DFQATT and CDR2 is SNEGSKA in the germline V gene (reference sequence). The CDR3 is 14 amino acids. The V gene lost 1 base and the J gene lost 1 base, with 10 bases spanning the gap. The CDR3 sequence is CSARGDKKNTEAFF. The CDR3 DNA is TGCAGTGCTAGAGGGGACAAAAAGAACACTGAAGCTTTCTTT.

This clonotype was seen a few times. The chain carries TRBV6-1 and TRBJ2-7; D is possibly TRBD1 or TRBD2 (5 bases each). Trimming stripped 5 bases from V and 2 bases from J, with 16 bases between. The CDR3 has 15 amino acids. The germline V gene has CDR1 MNHNS and CDR2 SASEGT. CDR3 loop: CASSYSPGSTYEQYF. As DNA, the CDR3 is TGTGCCAGCAGTTACTCTCCAGGGAGTACCTACGAGCAGTACTTC.

This clonotype was seen a handful of times. The V and J genes are TRBV9 and TRBJ2-6; D unclear. The CDR3 is 15 residues long. The ends were cut back, 0 bases at V and 3 bases at J, with 7 bases in the middle. Germline V gene sequence: CDR1 SGDLS, CDR2 YYNGEE. The chain's CDR3 is CASSVELSGANVLTF. Written as DNA, the CDR3 is TGTGCCAGCAGCGTAGAATTGAGTGGGGCCAACGTCCTGACTTTC.

The chain combines TRBV15 with TRBJ2-7; D not certain. Germline V gene sequence: CDR1 LNHNV, CDR2 YYDKDF (reference sequence). The CDR3 is 14 amino acids. Trimming removed 0 bases from V and 1 base from J, with 7 bases in between. CDR3 in amino acids: CATSRDPSSYEQYF. CDR3 coding DNA: TGTGCCACCAGCAGAGATCCGTCATCCTACGAGCAGTACTTC.

J is TRBJ2-7 and V is TRBV6-1; TRBD1 agrees at 7 bases. The CDR3 is 14 residues long. Germline assignment: CDR1 MNHNS and CDR2 SASEGT. V shed 4 bases and J 2 bases; nucleotides not matched to a gene: 5. The CDR3, as DNA: TGTGCCAGCAGTGTTTCTCAGGGGGCCTACGAGCAGTACTTC. Its translation is CASSVSQGAYEQYF.